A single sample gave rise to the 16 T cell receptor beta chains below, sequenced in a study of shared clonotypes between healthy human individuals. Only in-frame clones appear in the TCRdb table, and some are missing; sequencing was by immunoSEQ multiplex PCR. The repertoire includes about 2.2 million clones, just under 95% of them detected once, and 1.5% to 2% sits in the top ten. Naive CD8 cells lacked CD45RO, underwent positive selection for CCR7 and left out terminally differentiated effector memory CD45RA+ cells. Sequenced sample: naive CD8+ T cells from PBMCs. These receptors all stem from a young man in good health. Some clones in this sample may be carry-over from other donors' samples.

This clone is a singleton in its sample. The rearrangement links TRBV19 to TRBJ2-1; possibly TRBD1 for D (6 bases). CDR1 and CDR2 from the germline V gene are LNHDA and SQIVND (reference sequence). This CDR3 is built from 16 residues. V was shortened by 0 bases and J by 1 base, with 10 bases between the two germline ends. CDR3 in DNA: TGTGCCAGTAGTATAGACAGGGGAATTTCCTACAATGAGCAGTTCTTC. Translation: CASSIDRGISYNEQFF.

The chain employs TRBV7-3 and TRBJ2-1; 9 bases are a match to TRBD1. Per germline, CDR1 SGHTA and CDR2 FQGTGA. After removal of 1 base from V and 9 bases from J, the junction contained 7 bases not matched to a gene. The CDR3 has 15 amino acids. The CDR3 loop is CASSLKSGQGSEQFF. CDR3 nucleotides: TGTGCCAGCAGCTTAAAGTCGGGACAGGGTAGTGAGCAGTTCTTC. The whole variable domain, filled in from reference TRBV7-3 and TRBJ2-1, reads GAGVSQTPSNKVTEKGKYVELRCDPISGHTALYWYRQSLGQGPEFLIYFQGTGAADDSGLPNDRFFAVRPEGSVSTLKIQRTERGDSAVYLCASSLKSGQGSEQFFGPGTRLTVL.

CDR3 in amino acids: CASTLGQGNTEAFF. CDR3 sequence (DNA): TGTGCCAGTACCCTCGGACAGGGGAACACTGAAGCTTTCTTT. V and J are TRBV19 and TRBJ1-1, with TRBD1 matching 8 bases. The CDR3 extends over 14 amino acids. Trimming at V came to 7 bases and at J to 1 base, leaving 5 bases not matched to a gene. In germline, CDR1 is LNHDA, CDR2 SQIVND (reference sequence).

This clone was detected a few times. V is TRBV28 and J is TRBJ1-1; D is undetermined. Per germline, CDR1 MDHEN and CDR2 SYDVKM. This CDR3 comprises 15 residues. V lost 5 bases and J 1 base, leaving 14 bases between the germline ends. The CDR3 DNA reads TGTGCCAGCAGTCGGACCCCGCGGGGGAACACTGAAGCTTTCTTT. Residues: CASSRTPRGNTEAFF.

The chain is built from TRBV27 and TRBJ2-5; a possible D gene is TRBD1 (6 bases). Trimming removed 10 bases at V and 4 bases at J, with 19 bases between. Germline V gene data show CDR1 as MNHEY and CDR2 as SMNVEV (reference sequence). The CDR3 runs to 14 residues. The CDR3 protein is CATKPGTGLETQYF. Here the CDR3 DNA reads TGTGCCACCAAACCAGGAACAGGGTTAGAGACCCAGTACTTC.

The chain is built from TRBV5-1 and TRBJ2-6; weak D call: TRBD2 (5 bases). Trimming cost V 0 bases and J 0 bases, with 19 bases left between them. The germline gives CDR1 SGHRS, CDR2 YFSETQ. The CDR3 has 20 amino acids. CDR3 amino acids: CASSLAFYSGSGSGANVLTF. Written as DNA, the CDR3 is TGCGCCAGCAGCTTGGCCTTCTATTCGGGGTCGGGCTCTGGGGCCAACGTCCTGACTTTC.

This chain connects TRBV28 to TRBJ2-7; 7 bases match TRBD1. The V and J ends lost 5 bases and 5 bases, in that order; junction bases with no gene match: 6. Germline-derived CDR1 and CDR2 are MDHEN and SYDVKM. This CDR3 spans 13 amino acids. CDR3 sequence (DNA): TGTGCCAGCAGTGGGACAGTTTTGAACGAGCAGTACTTC. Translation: CASSGTVLNEQYF.

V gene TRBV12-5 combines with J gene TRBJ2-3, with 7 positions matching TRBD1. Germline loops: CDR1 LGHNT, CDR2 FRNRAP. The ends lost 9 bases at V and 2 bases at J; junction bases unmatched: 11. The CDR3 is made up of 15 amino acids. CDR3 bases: TGTGCTAGCTCGGCAGGGGGATACTACACAGATACGCAGTATTTT. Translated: CASSAGGYYTDTQYF.

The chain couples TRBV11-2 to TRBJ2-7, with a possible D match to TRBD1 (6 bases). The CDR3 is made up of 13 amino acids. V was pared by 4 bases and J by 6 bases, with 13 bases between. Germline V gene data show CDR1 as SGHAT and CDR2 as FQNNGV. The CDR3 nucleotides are TGTGCCAGCAGCTCAAGCGCAGGGGTCGAGCAGTACTTC. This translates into CASSSSAGVEQYF.

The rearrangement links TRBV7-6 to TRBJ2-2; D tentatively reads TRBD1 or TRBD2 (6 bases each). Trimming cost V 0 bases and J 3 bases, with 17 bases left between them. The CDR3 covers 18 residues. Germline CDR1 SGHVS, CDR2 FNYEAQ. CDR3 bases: TGTGCCAGCAGCTTAGCGCACCCTTACAGGGAGGACACCGGGGAGCTGTTTTTT. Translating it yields CASSLAHPYREDTGELFF.

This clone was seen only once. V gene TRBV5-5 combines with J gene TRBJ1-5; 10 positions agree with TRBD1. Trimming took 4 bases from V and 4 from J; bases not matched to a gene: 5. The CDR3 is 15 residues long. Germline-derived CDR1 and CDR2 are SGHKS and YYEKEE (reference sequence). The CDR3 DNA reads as TGTGCCAGCAGCCACGGACAGGGGGGGAATCAGCCCCAGCATTTT. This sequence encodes CASSHGQGGNQPQHF.

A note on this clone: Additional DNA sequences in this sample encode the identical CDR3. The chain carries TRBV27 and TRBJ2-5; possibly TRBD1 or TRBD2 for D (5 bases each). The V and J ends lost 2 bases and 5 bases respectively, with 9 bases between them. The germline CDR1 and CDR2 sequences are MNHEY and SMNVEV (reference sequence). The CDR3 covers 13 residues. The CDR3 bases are TGTGCCAGCAGTTTAGGGGGTTGGGAGACCCAGTACTTC. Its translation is CASSLGGWETQYF.

In nucleotides, the CDR3 is TGTGCCAGCAGCGAGCCGACCGGGGGTTCCGGGGATACGCAGTATTTT. Residues: CASSEPTGGSGDTQYF. This chain joins TRBV9 and TRBJ2-3; TRBD2 is a possible D gene (6 bases). Germline V gives CDR1 SGDLS, CDR2 YYNGEE. Deletions cut 3 bases from V and 6 bases from J, with 20 bases between. The CDR3 consists of 16 residues.

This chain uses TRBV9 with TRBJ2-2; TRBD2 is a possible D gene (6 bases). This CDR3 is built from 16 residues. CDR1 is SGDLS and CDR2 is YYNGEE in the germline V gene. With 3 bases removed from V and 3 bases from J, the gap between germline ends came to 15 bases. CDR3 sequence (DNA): TGTGCCAGCAGCGCCCCCGGACTACTTCACACCGGGGAGCTGTTTTTT. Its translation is CASSAPGLLHTGELFF.

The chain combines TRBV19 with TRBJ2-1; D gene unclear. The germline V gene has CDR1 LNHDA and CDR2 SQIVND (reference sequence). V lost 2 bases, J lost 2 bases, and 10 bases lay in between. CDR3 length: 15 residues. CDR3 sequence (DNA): TGTGCCAGTAGTATAAGACGATCGGCCTACAATGAGCAGTTCTTC. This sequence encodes CASSIRRSAYNEQFF. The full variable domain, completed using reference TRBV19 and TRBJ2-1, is DGGITQSPKYLFRKEGQNVTLSCEQNLNHDAMYWYRQDPGQGLRLIYYSQIVNDFQKGDIAEGYSVSREKKESFPLTVTSAQKNPTAFYLCASSIRRSAYNEQFFGPGTRLTVL.

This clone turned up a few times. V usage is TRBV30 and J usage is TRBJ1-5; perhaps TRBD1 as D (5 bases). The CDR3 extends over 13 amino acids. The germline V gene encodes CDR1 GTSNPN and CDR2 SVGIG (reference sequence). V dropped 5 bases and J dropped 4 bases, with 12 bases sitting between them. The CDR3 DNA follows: TGTGCCTGGGCATTAAGGGGAAATCAGCCCCAGCATTTT. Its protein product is CAWALRGNQPQHF.